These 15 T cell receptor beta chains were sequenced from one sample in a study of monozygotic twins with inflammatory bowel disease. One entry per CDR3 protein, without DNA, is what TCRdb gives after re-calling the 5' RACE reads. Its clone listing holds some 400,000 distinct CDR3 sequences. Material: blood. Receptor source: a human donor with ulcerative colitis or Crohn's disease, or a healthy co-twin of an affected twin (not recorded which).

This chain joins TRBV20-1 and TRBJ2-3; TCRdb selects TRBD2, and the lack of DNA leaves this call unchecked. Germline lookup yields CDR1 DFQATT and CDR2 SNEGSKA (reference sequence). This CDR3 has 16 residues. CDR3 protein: CSARDKEREMTDTQYF.

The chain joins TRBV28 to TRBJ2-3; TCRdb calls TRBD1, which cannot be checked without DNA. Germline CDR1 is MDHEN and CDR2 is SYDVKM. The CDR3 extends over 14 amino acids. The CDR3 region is CASRRDPLTDTQYF.

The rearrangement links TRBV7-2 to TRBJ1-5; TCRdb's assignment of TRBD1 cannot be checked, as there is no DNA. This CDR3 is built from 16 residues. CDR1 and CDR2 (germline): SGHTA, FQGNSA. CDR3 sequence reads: CASSLGDRGSNQPQHF.

This chain's CDR3 is CASSPGPYGYTF. The rearrangement links TRBV28 to TRBJ1-2; TCRdb names TRBD1, which stays unverified in the absence of DNA. The CDR3 has 12 residues. Germline V gives CDR1 MDHEN, CDR2 SYDVKM.

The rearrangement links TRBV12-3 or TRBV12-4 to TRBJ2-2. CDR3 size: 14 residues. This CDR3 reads CASSLDPIAGELFF.

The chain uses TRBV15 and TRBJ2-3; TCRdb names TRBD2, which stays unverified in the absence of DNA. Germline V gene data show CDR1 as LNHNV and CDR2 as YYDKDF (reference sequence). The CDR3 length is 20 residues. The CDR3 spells CATSRDTSGFSLISTDTQYF. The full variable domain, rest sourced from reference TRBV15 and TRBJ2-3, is DAMVIQNPRYQVTQFGKPVTLSCSQTLNHNVMYWYQQKSSQAPKLLFHYYDKDFNNEADTPDNFQSRRPNTSFCFLDIRSPGLGDTAMYLCATSRDTSGFSLISTDTQYFGPGTRLTVL.

This chain's CDR3 is CASSLGSSSSSNEQFF. The V gene is TRBV5-1, the J gene TRBJ2-1. Germline values: CDR1 SGHRS, CDR2 YFSETQ. CDR3 size: 16 residues.

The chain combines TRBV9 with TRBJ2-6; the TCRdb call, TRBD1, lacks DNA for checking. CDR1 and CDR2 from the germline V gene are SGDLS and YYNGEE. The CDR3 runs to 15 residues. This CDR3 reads CASSVQGTGANVLTF.

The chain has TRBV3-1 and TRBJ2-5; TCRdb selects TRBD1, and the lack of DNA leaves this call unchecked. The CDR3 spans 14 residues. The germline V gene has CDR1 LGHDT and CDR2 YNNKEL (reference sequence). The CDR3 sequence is CASSASGARETQYF.

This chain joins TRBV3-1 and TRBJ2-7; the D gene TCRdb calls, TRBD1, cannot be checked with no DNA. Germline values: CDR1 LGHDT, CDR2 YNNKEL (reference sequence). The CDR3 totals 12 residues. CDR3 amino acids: CASSQTGGEQYF.

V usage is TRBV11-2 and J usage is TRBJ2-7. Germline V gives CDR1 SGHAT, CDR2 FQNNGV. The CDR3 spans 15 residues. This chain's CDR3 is CASSLDLQQRYEQYF.

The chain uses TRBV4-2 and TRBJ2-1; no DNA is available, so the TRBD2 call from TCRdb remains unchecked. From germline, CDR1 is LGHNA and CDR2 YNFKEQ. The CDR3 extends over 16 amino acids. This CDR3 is CASSQDRGPSYNEQFF.

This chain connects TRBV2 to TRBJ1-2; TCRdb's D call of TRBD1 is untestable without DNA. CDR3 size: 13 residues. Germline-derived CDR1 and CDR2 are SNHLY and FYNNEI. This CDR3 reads CASNPGQGYGYTF.

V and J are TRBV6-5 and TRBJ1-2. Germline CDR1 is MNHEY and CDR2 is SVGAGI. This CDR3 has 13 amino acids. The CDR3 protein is CASSYRAGPGYTF.

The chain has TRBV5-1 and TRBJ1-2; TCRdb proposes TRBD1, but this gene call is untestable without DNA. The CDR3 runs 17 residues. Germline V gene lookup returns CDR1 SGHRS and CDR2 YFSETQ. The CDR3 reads CASSIGSPGQLNYGYTF.